Sequencing of this TCR beta chain was carried out in a study of response to subunit inactivated influenza vaccine (dated by TCRdb to the late 2010s). Study-wide context: Deep quantitative T cell receptor repertoire profiling was used in the study to track responses to a trivalent subunit inactivated influenza vaccine.

Study-wide findings and limitations: According to the authors, only a limited number of new T cells may be recruited by each seasonal influenza vaccination.

The library was generated by RT-PCR. Sequencing was performed on an Illumina HiSeq 2500. The raw public reads went through TCRdb reprocessing: fastp at Q25, MiXCR clone calling, in-frame beta chains kept. For every CDR3 protein sequence, its rows merge into one entry that carries the most common genes and DNA. The sample includes just under 250,000 distinct CDR3 sequences, with less than 15% observed a single time. The ten largest clones capture approximately 8.4% of the sample. This clonotype was detected many times. Which antigen it targets is not known. Per-base quality was not reported, and no clone a single base away is much larger than it. From the cysteine up to the phenylalanine, the CDR3 has a length of 15 residues. Of all the DNA, just the CDR3 is kept, 45 bases in frame from base 1. CDR1 and CDR2 are drawn from the germline V gene: MGHRA, YSYEKL. V is clipped by 2 bases and J by 7 bases, and the sequence between their germline boundaries is 15 bases long.

This TCR came from a man aged 45-65 years who received an inactivated influenza vaccine. Donor details come from another sample of the same person, matched by shared clones. The sequencing here drew on non-naive T cells sorted from PBMCs, taken 14 to 15 days before vaccination. This specimen's cell subset or site label, per the study, means: memory T cell fraction. Recombination linked TRBV4-1 to TRBJ2-1; the D gene cannot be named for sure. The CDR3 here reads CASSQQVLGFNEQFF. The nucleotides read TGCGCCAGCAGCCAACAGGTGCTGGGTTTTAATGAGCAGTTCTTC.